These T cell receptor beta chains were read from a single sample in a study of blood T cell repertoires in COVID-19. Assay used: immunoSEQ multiplex PCR; TCRdb lists only in-frame clones, some missing. The sample comprises about 480,000 clones, over 75% of which are singletons, and 1.8% rests with the top ten. The sequenced sample consisted of PBMCs or T cells enriched from blood (not recorded which). These receptors originate from a woman in her forties who had recovered from COVID-19. Both conserved end residues are part of each CDR3. The D gene is left open where the match is weak. Size values are once, few and many counts, or a class for expanded clones, and some rows have none.

j_gene: TRBJ1-1; v_gene: TRBV3-1/TRBV3-2; d_gene: NA; abundance: NA; CDR3aa: CASSQVEAANTEAFF; CDR3nt: TGTGCCAGCAGCCAAGTTGAGGCAGCGAACACTGAAGCTTTCTTT
j_gene: TRBJ2-3; v_gene: TRBV27; d_gene: TRBD1; abundance: NA; CDR3aa: CASSRTGESDTQYF; CDR3nt: TGTGCCAGCAGTAGGACAGGGGAGTCAGATACGCAGTATTTT
j_gene: TRBJ1-1; v_gene: TRBV10-2; d_gene: NA; abundance: NA; CDR3aa: CASTWAANTEAFF; CDR3nt: TGCGCCAGCACTTGGGCAGCGAACACTGAAGCTTTCTTT
j_gene: TRBJ1-3; v_gene: TRBV14; d_gene: TRBD1; abundance: NA; CDR3aa: CASSQGPQGARNTIYF; CDR3nt: TGTGCCAGCAGCCAAGGACCCCAGGGGGCTCGAAACACCATATATTTT
j_gene: TRBJ2-1; v_gene: TRBV5-4; d_gene: TRBD1; abundance: NA; CDR3aa: CASSGGNEQFF; CDR3nt: TGTGCCAGCTCAGGGGGAAATGAGCAGTTCTTC
j_gene: TRBJ2-3; v_gene: TRBV29-1; d_gene: TRBD2; abundance: NA; CDR3aa: CSVEALAGGRGDTQYF; CDR3nt: TGCAGCGTTGAAGCCCTAGCGGGAGGGCGTGGAGATACGCAGTATTTT
j_gene: TRBJ1-6; v_gene: TRBV27; d_gene: TRBD1; abundance: NA; CDR3aa: CASRIRQGGLNSPLHF; CDR3nt: TGTGCCAGCAGAATAAGACAGGGTGGACTTAATTCACCCCTCCACTTT
j_gene: TRBJ2-5; v_gene: TRBV9; d_gene: TRBD1; abundance: NA; CDR3aa: CASSVVGQGAETQYF; CDR3nt: TGTGCCAGCAGCGTAGTGGGACAGGGCGCCGAGACCCAGTACTTC
j_gene: TRBJ1-2; v_gene: TRBV27; d_gene: TRBD1; abundance: NA; CDR3aa: CASSAQTGLGYTF; CDR3nt: TGTGCCAGCAGTGCTCAGACAGGGCTCGGCTACACCTTC
j_gene: TRBJ1-5; v_gene: TRBV19; d_gene: NA; abundance: NA; CDR3aa: CASSISLQGQPQHF; CDR3nt: TGTGCCAGTAGTATCAGTCTCCAGGGACAGCCCCAGCATTTT
j_gene: TRBJ1-3; v_gene: TRBV7-9; d_gene: NA; abundance: NA; CDR3aa: CATSDSGNTIYF; CDR3nt: TGTGCCACCTCAGACTCTGGAAACACCATATATTTT
j_gene: TRBJ2-1; v_gene: TRBV7-9; d_gene: NA; abundance: NA; CDR3aa: CASSFPGLYNEQFF; CDR3nt: TGTGCCAGCAGCTTCCCGGGACTCTACAATGAGCAGTTCTTC
j_gene: TRBJ1-3; v_gene: TRBV4-2; d_gene: NA; abundance: NA; CDR3aa: CASSQSRQSSGNTIYF; CDR3nt: TGTGCCAGCAGCCAATCCCGACAGAGCTCTGGAAACACCATATATTTT
j_gene: TRBJ1-1; v_gene: TRBV7-9; d_gene: TRBD1; abundance: once; CDR3aa: CASSLTPAWTGGMNTEAFF; CDR3nt: TGTGCCAGCAGCTTAACCCCAGCGTGGACAGGCGGCATGAACACTGAAGCTTTCTTT
j_gene: TRBJ2-5; v_gene: TRBV15; d_gene: TRBD2; abundance: NA; CDR3aa: CATSSRTSGQETQYF; CDR3nt: TGTGCCACCAGCAGCCGGACTAGCGGCCAAGAGACCCAGTACTTC
j_gene: TRBJ1-2; v_gene: TRBV12-3/TRBV12-4; d_gene: NA; abundance: NA; CDR3aa: CASSLLYRSGYTF; CDR3nt: TGTGCCAGCAGTTTACTCTACAGGTCTGGCTACACCTTC
j_gene: TRBJ1-5; v_gene: TRBV18; d_gene: NA; abundance: NA; CDR3aa: CASSPSGQPQHF; CDR3nt: TGTGCCAGCTCACCATCAGGTCAGCCCCAGCATTTT
j_gene: TRBJ1-2; v_gene: TRBV3-1/TRBV3-2; d_gene: NA; abundance: once; CDR3aa: CASSQGARGYTF; CDR3nt: TGTGCCAGCAGCCAGGGGGCGCGCGGCTACACCTTC
j_gene: TRBJ1-2; v_gene: TRBV13; d_gene: NA; abundance: NA; CDR3aa: CASSPQKGLVGGYTF; CDR3nt: TGTGCCAGCAGCCCACAAAAGGGACTTGTAGGAGGCTACACCTTC
j_gene: TRBJ2-5; v_gene: TRBV7-2; d_gene: NA; abundance: once; CDR3aa: CASSLQRSQETQYF; CDR3nt: TGTGCCAGCAGCTTGCAGCGGTCCCAAGAGACCCAGTACTTC
j_gene: TRBJ1-2; v_gene: TRBV27; d_gene: TRBD1; abundance: NA; CDR3aa: CASSLFGDRLSYGYTF; CDR3nt: TGTGCCAGCAGTTTATTTGGGGACAGACTTTCCTATGGCTACACCTTC
j_gene: TRBJ1-4; v_gene: TRBV4-3; d_gene: TRBD1; abundance: NA; CDR3aa: CASSQDTGGGEKLFF; CDR3nt: TGCGCCAGCAGCCAAGATACAGGGGGAGGGGAAAAACTGTTTTTT
j_gene: TRBJ2-2; v_gene: TRBV3-1/TRBV3-2; d_gene: NA; abundance: NA; CDR3aa: CASSAAVIIGTGELFF; CDR3nt: TGTGCCAGCAGCGCGGCGGTAATCATCGGAACCGGGGAGCTGTTTTTT
j_gene: TRBJ2-7; v_gene: TRBV4-3; d_gene: NA; abundance: NA; CDR3aa: CASSRYKGTYEQYF; CDR3nt: TGCGCCAGCAGCCGTTATAAGGGGACCTACGAGCAGTACTTC
j_gene: TRBJ2-3; v_gene: TRBV29-1; d_gene: NA; abundance: NA; CDR3aa: CSVVAYSTDTQYF; CDR3nt: TGCAGCGTTGTAGCCTATAGCACAGATACGCAGTATTTT
j_gene: TRBJ1-2; v_gene: TRBV6-5; d_gene: TRBD1; abundance: NA; CDR3aa: CASSYYGQGNYGYTF; CDR3nt: TGTGCCAGCAGTTACTATGGACAGGGGAACTATGGCTACACCTTC
j_gene: TRBJ2-1; v_gene: TRBV7-2; d_gene: TRBD2; abundance: NA; CDR3aa: CASSFRTSGAYNEQFF; CDR3nt: TGTGCCAGCAGCTTCCGGACTAGCGGGGCCTACAATGAGCAGTTCTTC
j_gene: TRBJ2-7; v_gene: TRBV13; d_gene: TRBD2; abundance: NA; CDR3aa: CASSTRAGGPLEQYF; CDR3nt: TGTGCCAGCAGCACCCGAGCGGGAGGGCCCTTGGAGCAGTACTTC
j_gene: TRBJ1-1; v_gene: TRBV7-9; d_gene: NA; abundance: NA; CDR3aa: CASSLGLVRNTEAFF; CDR3nt: TGTGCCAGCAGCTTAGGACTAGTCCGGAACACTGAAGCTTTCTTT
j_gene: TRBJ1-2; v_gene: TRBV18; d_gene: TRBD1; abundance: NA; CDR3aa: CASSPGQTNYGYTF; CDR3nt: TGTGCCAGCTCACCGGGACAGACAAACTATGGCTACACCTTC
j_gene: TRBJ2-3; v_gene: TRBV5-1; d_gene: NA; abundance: NA; CDR3aa: CASSLFDIYTDTQYF; CDR3nt: TGCGCCAGCAGCTTGTTCGACATCTACACAGATACGCAGTATTTT
j_gene: TRBJ2-7; v_gene: TRBV14; d_gene: TRBD2; abundance: NA; CDR3aa: CASSQVSAGEPYEQYF; CDR3nt: TGTGCCAGCAGCCAAGTTTCGGCGGGAGAACCCTACGAGCAGTACTTC
j_gene: TRBJ2-1; v_gene: TRBV4-1; d_gene: TRBD2; abundance: NA; CDR3aa: CASSQTGTKDEQFF; CDR3nt: TGCGCCAGCAGCCAGACCGGGACTAAGGATGAGCAGTTCTTC
j_gene: TRBJ1-5; v_gene: TRBV27; d_gene: NA; abundance: NA; CDR3aa: CASSFQGNQPQHF; CDR3nt: TGTGCCAGCAGTTTCCAGGGCAATCAGCCCCAGCATTTT
j_gene: TRBJ2-3; v_gene: TRBV27; d_gene: TRBD2; abundance: NA; CDR3aa: CASSPGLAVTDTQYF; CDR3nt: TGTGCCAGCAGCCCGGGACTAGCGGTCACAGATACGCAGTATTTT
j_gene: TRBJ2-2; v_gene: TRBV24-1; d_gene: NA; abundance: NA; CDR3aa: CATRQGDGELFF; CDR3nt: TGTGCCACCAGGCAGGGCGACGGGGAGCTGTTTTTT
j_gene: TRBJ2-7; v_gene: TRBV29-1; d_gene: TRBD2; abundance: NA; CDR3aa: CSVDSGETYEQYF; CDR3nt: TGCAGCGTTGATAGCGGGGAAACCTACGAGCAGTACTTC
j_gene: TRBJ2-7; v_gene: TRBV21-1; d_gene: NA; abundance: NA; CDR3aa: CASSAPPGGTYEQYF; CDR3nt: TGTGCCAGCAGCGCCCCCCCGGGCGGGACCTACGAGCAGTACTTC
j_gene: TRBJ2-1; v_gene: TRBV20-1; d_gene: NA; abundance: NA; CDR3aa: CSASRQDLYNEQFF; CDR3nt: TGCAGTGCTAGTCGACAGGACCTCTACAATGAGCAGTTCTTC
j_gene: TRBJ1-6; v_gene: TRBV5-5; d_gene: NA; abundance: NA; CDR3aa: CASSLADRPNNSPLHF; CDR3nt: TGTGCCAGCAGCTTGGCTGACAGACCGAATAATTCACCCCTCCACTTT